This TCR beta chain was recorded in a study of T cells in Graves' hyperthyroidism and ophthalmopathy. Notes on this clonotype: Its antigen remains unidentified. With a much larger clone just one base away, this may be a read error.

Study outcomes and limitations: In blood, most of the thyroid clonotypes expanded above 0.001 were also present. A model built on 13 V-J features separated ophthalmopathy from stable hyperthyroidism.

The TCR beta CDR3 regions underwent amplification using RNA transcripts as the source. The HTBI primer set served for first-round RT-PCR of the TCR CDR3. TCRdb used MiXCR to reprocess the multiplex PCR reads, holding one entry per CDR3 protein. The sample yields about 380,000 distinct CDR3 sequences, less than 20% seen once. Disease duration was under 3 months in the ophthalmopathy patients, who also had a Clinical Activity Score of at least 3 and a NOSPECS grade of at least 4. Fresh peripheral blood, roughly 9.3 ml, was the source of the PBMCs. The CDR3 has 18 amino acids. With 6 bases clipped from V and 2 bases from J, the junction kept 13 bases outside the gene matches.

Specimen: blood. The TCR originated in a man between 18 and 29 years old with Graves' ophthalmopathy. The chain combines TRBV12-3 or TRBV12-4 with TRBJ2-3, with 11 positions matching TRBD2. The chain's CDR3 is CASRRGVAGGRVTDTQYF. DNA for the CDR3: TGTGCCAGCAGGAGAGGGGTAGCGGGGGGGCGGGTCACAGATACGCAGTATTTT.